Listed here are 6 T cell receptor beta chains from one sample, sequenced in a study of CD8+CD57+ T cells in acquired aplastic anemia. The use of genomic DNA as template underpinned the TCR beta VDJ and CDR3 profiling. TCRdb redid the calling of the reads with MiXCR, one entry per CDR3 protein. The profile shows roughly 130,000 distinct CDR3 sequences, around 48% of them singletons. Sequencing was carried out using sorted CD4+, CD8+, or CD8+CD57+ T cells (not recorded which) from PBMCs. The receptor source for this set is a human donor in good health, serving as a control.

This clonotype was observed many times. The chain employs TRBV6-4 and TRBJ1-2; 9 bases are shared with TRBD1. Germline lookup yields CDR1 MRHNA and CDR2 SNTAGT. V shed 5 bases, J shed 2 bases, and the junction held 12 bases outside the gene matches. The CDR3 runs to 17 residues. The CDR3 DNA is TGTGCCAGCAGTAACCTACATCCCGGGACAGGGAACTATGGCTACACCTTC. Its protein is CASSNLHPGTGNYGYTF.

The chain is built from TRBV11-1 and TRBJ2-1, with 9 positions matching TRBD1. V lost 6 bases and J lost 8; bases outside the gene matches: 8. The CDR3 is 14 residues long. Germline values: CDR1 SGHAT, CDR2 FQDESV (reference sequence). Here the CDR3 reads CASRWTGAGDEQFF. DNA for the CDR3: TGTGCCAGCAGGTGGACAGGGGCGGGCGATGAGCAGTTCTTC.

The chain is built from TRBV10-3 and TRBJ1-6, with 8 bases aligning to TRBD1. Per the germline V gene, CDR1 is ENHRY and CDR2 is SYGVKD. V lost 10 bases, J lost 0 bases, and 8 bases stayed unmatched. The CDR3 spans 16 residues. CDR3 DNA sequence: TGTGCCACCGGACAGGGAGAGAGCTCCTATAATTCACCCCTCCACTTT. Protein sequence: CATGQGESSYNSPLHF.

The chain recombines TRBV7-2 with TRBJ2-7; D might be TRBD2 (5 bases). V was clipped by 5 bases and J by 0 bases, with 8 bases between them. Germline V lookup: CDR1 SGHTA, CDR2 FQGNSA. The CDR3 loop spans 13 amino acids. The CDR3 coding sequence is TGTGCCAGCAGCCAGAGGGTCTCCTACGAGCAGTACTTC. Residues: CASSQRVSYEQYF.

The DNA for the CDR3 is TGTGCCAGCAGCTTGAGACAGGGGATGGCTGAAGCTTTCTTT. Translated: CASSLRQGMAEAFF. The chain carries TRBV7-2 and TRBJ1-1; 8 bases agree with TRBD1. Germline V gives CDR1 SGHTA, CDR2 FQGNSA. The CDR3 has 14 residues. Trimming removed 3 bases from V and 6 bases from J; junction bases left unmatched: 6.

This clonotype showed up many times. The V call is TRBV6-2 or TRBV6-3, the J call TRBJ2-3; maybe TRBD1 (6 bases). Trimming left V 8 bases short and J 8 bases short, with 20 bases between. The CDR3 extends over 14 amino acids. Germline V lookup: CDR1 MNHEY, CDR2 SVGEGT. CDR3 sequence: CASQKLQEGGTQYF. The CDR3 nucleotides are TGTGCCAGCCAAAAACTACAGGAAGGGGGTACGCAGTATTTT.